Detailed here is one T cell receptor beta chain. In the original workflow: From reference gene primer amplification, estimates of nucleated cell counts were derived. Only in-frame clones appear in the TCRdb table, and some are missing; sequencing was by immunoSEQ multiplex PCR. That table furnishes V, J and clone size, whereas the DNA furnished D and trimming. The sample holds about 89,000 clones; 90% to 95% are singletons and the top ten take roughly 4%. The record originates from a study of blood T cell repertoires in COVID-19. Germline V gene lookup returns CDR1 SGHDT and CDR2 YYEEEE. Trimming took off 2 bases at V and 4 bases at J, with 15 bases between the two ends. The CDR3 covers 15 residues.

This TCR came from a human donor with active COVID-19. The donor label of this sample is uncertain. The rearrangement uses TRBV5-6 and TRBJ1-1; possibly TRBD1 for D (6 bases). Sequencing was performed on peripheral blood. Written as DNA, the CDR3 is TGTGCCAGCAGCTTCCGTGGGGGGGCCGGCACTGAAGCTTTCTTT. As protein: CASSFRGGAGTEAFF.